Below, 13 T cell receptor beta chains from the same sample are listed, as sequenced in a study of technical replicates of blood from a handful of donors. Using immunoSEQ multiplex PCR, the repertoire was profiled, and TCRdb retains in-frame clones only, with some absent. The profile shows 65,000 to 95,000 clones, around 97% of them singletons. Material: T cells isolated from PBMCs. The receptors come from a human donor in good health.

This chain links TRBV10-3 with TRBJ2-2, with a possible D match to TRBD1 (5 bases). Germline CDR1 reads ENHRY; CDR2 reads SYGVKD. The CDR3 contains 13 residues. V lost 7 bases and J 7 bases, leaving 13 bases between the germline ends. The CDR3 sequence is CAITQGLGGELFF. As DNA, the CDR3 is TGTGCCATCACTCAGGGTCTCGGCGGGGAGCTGTTTTTT.

The CDR3 loop is CASRFVGKNTEAFF. In DNA form, the CDR3 reads TGCGCCAGCAGGTTTGTCGGGAAGAACACTGAAGCTTTCTTT. The chain combines TRBV4-1 with TRBJ1-1, with no clear D. Germline CDR1 and CDR2: MGHRA and YSYEKL. This CDR3 is built from 14 residues. V gave up 6 bases and J gave up 1 base, with 12 bases separating them.

The chain couples TRBV10-1 to TRBJ2-7; 10 bases are shared with TRBD2. The germline V gene has CDR1 WNHNN and CDR2 SYGVQD (reference sequence). J lost 5 bases, V lost 3 bases, and 4 bases had no gene match. CDR3 length: 14 amino acids. The CDR3 loop reads CASSDAGTSDEQYF. The CDR3 region has the DNA TGCGCCAGCAGTGACGCCGGGACTAGCGACGAGCAGTACTTC.

The chain combines TRBV29-1 with TRBJ1-2, with unresolved D. In germline, CDR1 is SQVTM, CDR2 ANQGSEA. Deletions cut 4 bases from V and 4 bases from J, with 7 bases between. CDR3 size: 11 residues. The CDR3 is CSVVGSYGYTF. The CDR3 DNA follows: TGCAGCGTTGTGGGCAGCTATGGCTACACCTTC.

The chain couples TRBV5-4 to TRBJ1-5, with unresolved D. Germline CDR1 reads SGHNT; CDR2 reads YYREEE (reference sequence). This CDR3 is 13 amino acids long. V lost 0 bases, J lost 3 bases, and 4 bases lay in between. The DNA for the CDR3 is TGTGCCAGCAGCTTGGACAACAATCAGCCCCAGCATTTT. It specifies CASSLDNNQPQHF.

This chain joins TRBV9 and TRBJ2-7; D is ambiguous. Trimming took off 4 bases at V and 1 base at J, with 9 bases between the two ends. The CDR3 sequence is 13 residues long. Germline-derived CDR1 and CDR2 are SGDLS and YYNGEE. The CDR3 sequence: CASSNSNSYEQYF. CDR3 DNA sequence: TGTGCCAGCAGCAACTCAAATTCCTACGAGCAGTACTTC. Full variable domain (missing parts from reference TRBV9 and TRBJ2-7): DSGVTQTPKHLITATGQRVTLRCSPRSGDLSVYWYQQSLDQGLQFLIQYYNGEERAKGNILERFSAQQFPDLHSELNLSSLELGDSALYFCASSNSNSYEQYFGPGTRLTVT.

This clone showed up just once. This chain connects TRBV10-3 to TRBJ2-5, with 9 bases that match TRBD1. Germline V CDR1 and CDR2: ENHRY, SYGVKD. V lost 4 bases, J lost 3 bases, and 9 bases stayed unmatched. The CDR3 is 16 amino acids. CDR3 sequence: CAISANRGQGEETQYF. The DNA for the CDR3 is TGTGCCATCAGTGCTAATAGGGGACAGGGTGAAGAGACCCAGTACTTC.

This sequence joins TRBV5-4 and TRBJ1-1, with D possibly being TRBD1 (6 bases). This CDR3 has 17 residues. CDR1 SGHNT and CDR2 YYREEE come from the germline V gene (reference sequence). Trimming removed 1 base at V and 4 bases at J, with 20 bases between. CDR3 amino acids: CASSLRGGAGVGTEAFF. CDR3 sequence (DNA): TGTGCCAGCAGCTTGAGGGGGGGCGCTGGGGTGGGCACTGAAGCTTTCTTT.

This clone was seen once. This chain links TRBV6-1 with TRBJ1-4; maybe TRBD1 (6 bases). CDR1 MNHNS and CDR2 SASEGT come from the germline V gene. The CDR3 has 13 residues. Trimming cost V 8 bases and J 4 bases, with 11 bases left between them. The CDR3 loop is CASDRNLNEKLFF. In nucleotides, the CDR3 is TGTGCCAGCGACAGGAATCTTAATGAAAAACTGTTTTTT.

V gene TRBV6-1 combines with J gene TRBJ1-1; D ambiguous. The germline CDR1 and CDR2 sequences are MNHNS and SASEGT. The CDR3 loop spans 16 amino acids. V was shortened by 0 bases and J by 0 bases, with 11 bases between the two germline ends. The DNA for the CDR3 is TGTGCCAGCAGTGAAGCGGCCGCCCCCATGAACACTGAAGCTTTCTTT. Its translation is CASSEAAAPMNTEAFF.

The chain employs TRBV11-2 and TRBJ2-7, with 8 bases aligning to TRBD1. Per the germline V gene, CDR1 is SGHAT and CDR2 is FQNNGV. This CDR3 contains 15 residues. The ends lost 3 bases at V and 0 bases at J; junction bases unmatched: 4. CDR3 residues: CASSLQGAISYEQYF. CDR3 DNA sequence: TGTGCCAGCAGCTTGCAGGGGGCCATCTCCTACGAGCAGTACTTC.

This clone appeared a single time. The V and J genes are TRBV7-6 and TRBJ2-3; D may be TRBD1 (7 bases). V dropped 5 bases and J dropped 2 bases, with 11 bases sitting between them. The CDR3 contains 14 residues. Germline lookup yields CDR1 SGHVS and CDR2 FNYEAQ. CDR3 nucleotide sequence: TGTGCCAGCAGCGGCGGGACAGCCACAGATACGCAGTATTTT. Residues: CASSGGTATDTQYF. Looking up the rest from reference TRBV7-6 and TRBJ2-3 gives the full variable domain: GAGVSQSPRYKVTKRGQDVALRCDPISGHVSLYWYRQALGQGPEFLTYFNYEAQQDKSGLPNDRFSAERPEGSISTLTIQRTEQRDSAMYRCASSGGTATDTQYFGPGTRLTVL.

CDR3 coding DNA: TGTGCCAGCCTTAACTCTACTGGAGGAGCGGGAGGGCCGGGTAGAACCGGGGAGCTGTTTTTT. Its translation is CASLNSTGGAGGPGRTGELFF. The rearrangement links TRBV2 to TRBJ2-2; TRBD2 matches 10 bases. The length of the CDR3 is 21 residues. Germline V gene sequence: CDR1 SNHLY, CDR2 FYNNEI. The V gene end was trimmed by 8 bases and the J gene end by 5 bases; junction bases not matched to a gene: 26.